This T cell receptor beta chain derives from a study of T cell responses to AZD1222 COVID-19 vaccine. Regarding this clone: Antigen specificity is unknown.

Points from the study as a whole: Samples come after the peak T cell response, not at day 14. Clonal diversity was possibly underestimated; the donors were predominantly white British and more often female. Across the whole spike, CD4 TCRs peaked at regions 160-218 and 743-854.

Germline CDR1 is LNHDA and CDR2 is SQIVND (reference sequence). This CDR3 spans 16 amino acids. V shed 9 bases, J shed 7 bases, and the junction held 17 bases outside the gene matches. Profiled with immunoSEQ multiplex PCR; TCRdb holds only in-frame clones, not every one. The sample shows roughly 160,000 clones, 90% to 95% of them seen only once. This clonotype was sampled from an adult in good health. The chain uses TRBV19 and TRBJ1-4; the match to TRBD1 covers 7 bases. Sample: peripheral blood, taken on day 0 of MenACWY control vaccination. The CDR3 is CASQGRQGIGGEKLFF. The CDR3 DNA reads TGTGCCAGCCAGGGTCGACAGGGAATTGGTGGTGAAAAACTGTTTTTT.